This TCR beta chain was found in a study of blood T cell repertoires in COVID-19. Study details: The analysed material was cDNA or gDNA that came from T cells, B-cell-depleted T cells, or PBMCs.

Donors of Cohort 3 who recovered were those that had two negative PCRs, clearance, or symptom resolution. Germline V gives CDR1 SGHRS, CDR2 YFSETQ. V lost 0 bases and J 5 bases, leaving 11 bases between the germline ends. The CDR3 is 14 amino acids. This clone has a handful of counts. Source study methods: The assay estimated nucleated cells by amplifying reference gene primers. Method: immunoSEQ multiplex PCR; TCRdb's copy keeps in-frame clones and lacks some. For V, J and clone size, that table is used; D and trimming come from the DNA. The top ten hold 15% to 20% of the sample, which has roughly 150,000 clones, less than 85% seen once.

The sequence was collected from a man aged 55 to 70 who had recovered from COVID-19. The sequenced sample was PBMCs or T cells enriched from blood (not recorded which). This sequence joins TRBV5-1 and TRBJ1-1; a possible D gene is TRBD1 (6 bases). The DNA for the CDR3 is TGCGCCAGCAGCTTGGACACAGGGATAACTGAAGCTTTCTTT. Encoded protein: CASSLDTGITEAFF.